Detailed here is one TCR beta chain. Antigen specificity is unknown. This entry is derived from a study of cytomegalovirus exposure and HLA in healthy donors. Findings of the study overall: Later on, an analysis tied around 17,000 TCR beta sequences to HLA alleles at 0.05 false discovery rate. The classifier, whose performance was assessed in both the original and validation cohorts, reportedly diagnosed cytomegalovirus status with high specificity and sensitivity.

With 60 Vbeta and 13 Jbeta primers, the PCR was carried out. The method was immunoSEQ multiplex PCR; TCRdb's version includes in-frame clones alone and lacks a portion of them. The sample holds around 150,000 clones, around 79% seen once. Germline lookup yields CDR1 SGHNT and CDR2 YENEEA. The CDR3 is made up of 12 amino acids. Trimming stripped 0 bases from V and 11 bases from J, with 8 bases between. This chain joins TRBV11-3 and TRBJ2-1, with D unclear. The sample consisted of PBMCs. This TCR came from a woman younger than 45 in good health and CMV-seronegative. CDR3 sequence (DNA): TGTGCCAGCAGCTTAGATAGTGCAAAGCAGTTCTTC. Translated: CASSLDSAKQFF.